A selection of T cell receptor beta chains follows, all from one sample in a study of regulatory dendritic cells for organ transplantation. Profiled with immunoSEQ multiplex PCR; TCRdb holds only in-frame clones, not every one. Counted here are some 10,000 clones, under 80% occurring once; the ten biggest clones make up approximately 20%. Specimen: memory CD8+ T cells from blood. These receptor sequences come from a human donor in good health. Each CDR3 is given with its conserved first and last residue. D genes are given only for firm matches. For some rows the clone size is stated as once, few or many, or as a class when expanded; others skip it.

clone_size	d_call	j_call	v_call	cdr3_aa	cdr3_nt
.	TRBD1	TRBJ2-5	TRBV11-2	CASSSWTGFGETQYF	TGTGCCAGCAGCTCTTGGACAGGGTTTGGAGAGACCCAGTACTTC
.	.	TRBJ2-4	TRBV28	CASSRRGGAPIQYF	TGTGCCAGCAGCCGGAGGGGGGGCGCACCGATTCAGTACTTC
.	.	TRBJ2-5	TRBV7-2	CASRRPGIGETQYF	TGTGCCAGCCGCCGCCCGGGTATCGGGGAGACCCAGTACTTC
few	.	TRBJ1-2	TRBV7-9	CASSRAYGYTF	TGTGCCAGCAGCAGAGCCTATGGCTACACCTTC
.	TRBD1	TRBJ2-1	TRBV11-2	CASRPGGYNEQFF	TGTGCCAGCAGACCAGGGGGTTACAATGAGCAGTTCTTC
once	TRBD2	TRBJ2-1	TRBV9	CASSPAGTIGNEQFF	TGTGCCAGCAGCCCAGCCGGGACTATTGGGAATGAGCAGTTCTTC
.	TRBD1	TRBJ2-1	TRBV7-2	CASSFGQGAHNEQFF	TGTGCCAGCAGCTTTGGTCAGGGGGCCCACAATGAGCAGTTCTTC
once	TRBD1	TRBJ2-7	TRBV14	CASSLRQGAASYEQYF	TGTGCCAGCAGCTTAAGGCAGGGGGCTGCTTCCTACGAGCAGTACTTC
.	TRBD2	TRBJ2-1	TRBV28	CASSPASGCCNEQFF	TGTGCCAGCAGTCCTGCTAGCGGGTGCTGCAATGAGCAGTTCTTC
.	.	TRBJ2-7	TRBV6-1	CASNFWDTNYEQYF	TGTGCCAGCAACTTTTGGGACACAAACTACGAGCAGTACTTC
.	TRBD1	TRBJ1-6	TRBV11-2	CASSPLGALQGTYSPLHF	TGTGCCAGCAGCCCCTTAGGAGCCCTACAGGGGACCTATTCACCCCTCCACTTT
.	.	TRBJ2-2	TRBV2	CASSEDSGFDTGELFF	TGTGCCAGCAGTGAGGATTCGGGGTTTGATACCGGGGAGCTGTTTTTT
.	.	TRBJ1-1	TRBV7-9	CASSLGTFEAFF	TGTGCCAGCAGCTTAGGGACCTTTGAAGCTTTCTTT
.	.	TRBJ1-1	TRBV7-8	CASSRGGGKNTEAFF	TGTGCCAGCAGCAGAGGGGGAGGGAAGAACACTGAAGCTTTCTTT
few	.	TRBJ2-7	TRBV9	CASSAGGFSYEQYF	TGTGCCAGCAGCGCCGGGGGCTTCAGCTACGAGCAGTACTTC
.	.	TRBJ1-1	TRBV19	CASSIEVGDRHTEAFF	TGTGCCAGTAGTATAGAGGTGGGAGACCGCCACACTGAAGCTTTCTTT
.	.	TRBJ2-1	TRBV29-1	CSVEDGRQVWVVGEQFF	TGCAGCGTTGAAGATGGGAGACAGGTGTGGGTTGTTGGTGAGCAGTTCTTC
.	.	TRBJ2-7	TRBV6-4	CASSPTTDSYEQYF	TGTGCCAGCAGCCCGACTACGGACTCCTACGAGCAGTACTTC
once	.	TRBJ2-3	TRBV7-2	CASSPLTPDTQYF	TGTGCCAGCAGCCCTCTAACCCCAGATACGCAGTATTTT
once	.	TRBJ2-1	TRBV15	CATSRAVNSYNEQFF	TGTGCCACCAGCAGAGCGGTTAACTCCTACAATGAGCAGTTCTTC
.	.	TRBJ1-1	TRBV27	CASIRGAGEAFF	TGTGCCAGCATTAGGGGGGCCGGTGAAGCTTTCTTT
.	.	TRBJ2-5	TRBV4-1	CASSQLPGLQETQYF	TGCGCCAGCAGCCAGCTTCCGGGCCTCCAAGAGACCCAGTACTTC
.	TRBD1	TRBJ2-1	TRBV4-3	CASSLRDRESPEQFF	TGCGCCAGCAGCCTCCGGGACAGGGAATCGCCTGAGCAGTTCTTC
.	.	TRBJ1-1	TRBV29-1	CSVEKGSTEAFF	TGCAGCGTTGAGAAGGGAAGCACTGAAGCTTTCTTT